This T cell receptor beta chain was recovered during a study of graft-versus-host responses after intestinal transplantation. TCRdb's table, derived via immunoSEQ multiplex PCR, lists solely in-frame clones and lacks some. The sample lists 84,000 or so clones; around 87% were seen once. A word on this clone: Its specificity is not known.

Germline V gene sequence: CDR1 MDHEN, CDR2 SYDVKM. The CDR3 spans 17 residues. Trimming removed 4 bases from V and 5 bases from J; junction bases left unmatched: 10. The chain joins TRBV28 to TRBJ2-2; TRBD2 agrees at 10 bases. This sample comprised unstimulated CD8+ T cells sorted from spleen or lymph node cells, obtained before transplant. The clonotype was recovered from a human donor who was the organ donor for an intestinal transplant. The CDR3 loop is CASSSLAGANPTGELFF. CDR3 DNA sequence: TGTGCCAGCAGTTCTCTAGCGGGGGCCAACCCTACCGGGGAGCTGTTTTTT.